The following is a T cell receptor beta chain sequence with its context. The CDR3 is 14 amino acids. The germline V gene encodes CDR1 MNHNY and CDR2 SVGAGI (reference sequence). Trimming stripped 5 bases from V and 0 bases from J, with 10 bases between. These data are taken from a study of control samples from healthy donors and cancer patients. Generated by immunoSEQ multiplex PCR, the TCRdb table keeps only in-frame clones and is missing some. Of 55,000 to 85,000 clones in the sample, just under 90% were seen once. The TCR was taken from a man between 60 and 75 years old with lung cancer. This sequence joins TRBV6-6 and TRBJ1-2; D remains unclear. Sequenced material: PBMCs. The CDR3 DNA sequence: TGTGCCAGCAGTCGCGAAGGGTCTAACTATGGCTACACCTTC. Protein sequence: CASSREGSNYGYTF.